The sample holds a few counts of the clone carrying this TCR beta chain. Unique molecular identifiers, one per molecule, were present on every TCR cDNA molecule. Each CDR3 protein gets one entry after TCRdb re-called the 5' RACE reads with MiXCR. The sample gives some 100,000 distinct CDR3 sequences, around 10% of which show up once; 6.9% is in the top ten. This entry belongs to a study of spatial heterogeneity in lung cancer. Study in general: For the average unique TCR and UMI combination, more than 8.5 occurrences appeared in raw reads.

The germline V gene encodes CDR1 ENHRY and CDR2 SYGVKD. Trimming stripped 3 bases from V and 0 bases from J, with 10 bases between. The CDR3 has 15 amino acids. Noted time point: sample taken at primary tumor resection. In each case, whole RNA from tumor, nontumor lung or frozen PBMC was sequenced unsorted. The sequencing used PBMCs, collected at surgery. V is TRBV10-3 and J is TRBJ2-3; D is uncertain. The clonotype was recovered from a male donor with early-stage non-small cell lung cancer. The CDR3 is CAISDSSDSTDTQYF. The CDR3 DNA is TGTGCCATCAGTGACTCCTCGGACAGCACAGATACGCAGTATTTT.